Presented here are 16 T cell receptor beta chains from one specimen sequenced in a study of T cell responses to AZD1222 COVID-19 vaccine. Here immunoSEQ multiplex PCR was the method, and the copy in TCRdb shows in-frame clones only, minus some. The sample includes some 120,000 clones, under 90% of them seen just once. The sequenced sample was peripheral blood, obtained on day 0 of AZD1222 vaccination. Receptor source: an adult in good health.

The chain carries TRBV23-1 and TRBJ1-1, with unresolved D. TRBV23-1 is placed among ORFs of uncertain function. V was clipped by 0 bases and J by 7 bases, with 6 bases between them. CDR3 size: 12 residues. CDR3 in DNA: TGCGCCAGCAGTCAATCTTCCGATGAAGCTTTCTTT. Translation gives CASSQSSDEAFF.

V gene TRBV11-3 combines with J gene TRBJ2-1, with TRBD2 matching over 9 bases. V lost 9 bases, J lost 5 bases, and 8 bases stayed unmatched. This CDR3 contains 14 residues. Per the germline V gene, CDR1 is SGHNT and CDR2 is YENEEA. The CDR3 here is CASSGSGSHNEQFF. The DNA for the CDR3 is TGTGCCAGTAGCGGGAGTGGGTCCCACAATGAGCAGTTCTTC. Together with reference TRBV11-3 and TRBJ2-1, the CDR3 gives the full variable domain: EAGVVQSPRYKIIEKKQPVAFWCNPISGHNTLYWYLQNLGQGPELLIRYENEEAVDDSQLPKDRFSAERLKGVDSTLKIQPAELGDSAVYLCASSGSGSHNEQFFGPGTRLTVL.

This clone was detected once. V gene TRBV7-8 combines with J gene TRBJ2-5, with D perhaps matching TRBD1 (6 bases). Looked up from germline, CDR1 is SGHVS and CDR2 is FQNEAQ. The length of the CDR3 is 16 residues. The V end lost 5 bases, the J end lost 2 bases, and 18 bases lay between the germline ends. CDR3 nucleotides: TGTGCCAGCAGCCCCAACCGGGACATACTTCAAGAGACCCAGTACTTC. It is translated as CASSPNRDILQETQYF.

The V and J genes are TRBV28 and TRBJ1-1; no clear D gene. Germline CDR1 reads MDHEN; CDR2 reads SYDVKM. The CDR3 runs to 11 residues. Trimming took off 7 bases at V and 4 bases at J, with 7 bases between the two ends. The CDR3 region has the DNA TGTGCCAGCATGATGAGCACTGAAGCTTTCTTT. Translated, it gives CASMMSTEAFF.

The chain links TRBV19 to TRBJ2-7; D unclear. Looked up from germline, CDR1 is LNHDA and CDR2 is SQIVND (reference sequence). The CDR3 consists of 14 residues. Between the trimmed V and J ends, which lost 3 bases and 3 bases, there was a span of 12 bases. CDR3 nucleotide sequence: TGTGCCAGTAGTATTTTACTCAGAGGCTACGAGCAGTACTTC. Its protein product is CASSILLRGYEQYF. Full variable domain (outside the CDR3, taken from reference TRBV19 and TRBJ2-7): DGGITQSPKYLFRKEGQNVTLSCEQNLNHDAMYWYRQDPGQGLRLIYYSQIVNDFQKGDIAEGYSVSREKKESFPLTVTSAQKNPTAFYLCASSILLRGYEQYFGPGTRLTVT.

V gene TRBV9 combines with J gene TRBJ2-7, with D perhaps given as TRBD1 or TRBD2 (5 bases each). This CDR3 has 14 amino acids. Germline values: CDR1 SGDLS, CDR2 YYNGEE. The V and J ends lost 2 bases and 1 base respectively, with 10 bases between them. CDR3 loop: CASSVGTASYEQYF. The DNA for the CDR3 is TGTGCCAGCAGCGTTGGGACCGCTTCCTACGAGCAGTACTTC.

Here the CDR3 DNA reads TGTGCCAGTAGTAATGGCAGGGCGATAGATCTGAGTGGCTACACCTTC. Translation: CASSNGRAIDLSGYTF. This chain links TRBV19 with TRBJ1-2; a possible D gene is TRBD1 (5 bases). Germline-derived CDR1 and CDR2 are LNHDA and SQIVND (reference sequence). V dropped 4 bases and J dropped 7 bases, with 22 bases sitting between them. This CDR3 contains 16 residues. The full variable domain, its missing parts supplied by reference TRBV19 and TRBJ1-2, is DGGITQSPKYLFRKEGQNVTLSCEQNLNHDAMYWYRQDPGQGLRLIYYSQIVNDFQKGDIAEGYSVSREKKESFPLTVTSAQKNPTAFYLCASSNGRAIDLSGYTFGSGTRLTVV.

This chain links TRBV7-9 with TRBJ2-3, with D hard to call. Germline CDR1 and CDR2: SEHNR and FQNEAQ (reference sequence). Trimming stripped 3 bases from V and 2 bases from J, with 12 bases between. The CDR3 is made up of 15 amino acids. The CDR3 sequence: CASSFGGRYTDTQYF. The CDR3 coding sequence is TGTGCCAGCAGCTTCGGTGGCAGGTACACAGATACGCAGTATTTT.

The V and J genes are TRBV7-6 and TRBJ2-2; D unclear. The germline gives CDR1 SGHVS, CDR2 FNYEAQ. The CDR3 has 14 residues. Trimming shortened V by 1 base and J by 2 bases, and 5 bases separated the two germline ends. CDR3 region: CASSLEVNTGELFF. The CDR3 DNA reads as TGTGCCAGCAGCTTAGAAGTTAACACCGGGGAGCTGTTTTTT.

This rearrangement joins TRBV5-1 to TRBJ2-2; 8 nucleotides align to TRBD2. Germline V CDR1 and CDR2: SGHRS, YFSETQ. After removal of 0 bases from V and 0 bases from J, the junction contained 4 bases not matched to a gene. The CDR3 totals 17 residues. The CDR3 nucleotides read TGCGCCAGCAGCTTGGTCAGCGGGAGAGCGAACACCGGGGAGCTGTTTTTT. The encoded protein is CASSLVSGRANTGELFF.

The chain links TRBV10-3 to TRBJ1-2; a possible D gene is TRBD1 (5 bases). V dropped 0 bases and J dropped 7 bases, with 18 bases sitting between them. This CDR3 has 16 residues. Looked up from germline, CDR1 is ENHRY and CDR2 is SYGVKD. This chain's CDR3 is CAISESDRAGSFGYTF. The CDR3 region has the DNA TGTGCCATCAGTGAGTCTGACCGGGCAGGGTCGTTTGGCTACACCTTC.

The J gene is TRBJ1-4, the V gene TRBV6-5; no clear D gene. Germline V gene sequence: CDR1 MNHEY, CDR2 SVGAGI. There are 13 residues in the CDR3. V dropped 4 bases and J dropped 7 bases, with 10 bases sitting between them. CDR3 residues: CASSSGWAEKLFF. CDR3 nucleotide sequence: TGTGCCAGCAGTTCGGGGTGGGCTGAAAAACTGTTTTTT.

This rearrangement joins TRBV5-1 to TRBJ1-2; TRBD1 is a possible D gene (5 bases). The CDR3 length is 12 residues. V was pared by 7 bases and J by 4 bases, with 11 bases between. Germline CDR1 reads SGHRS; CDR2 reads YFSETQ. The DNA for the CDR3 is TGCGCCAGCGCCGGGACCAGCTATGGCTACACCTTC. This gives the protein CASAGTSYGYTF.

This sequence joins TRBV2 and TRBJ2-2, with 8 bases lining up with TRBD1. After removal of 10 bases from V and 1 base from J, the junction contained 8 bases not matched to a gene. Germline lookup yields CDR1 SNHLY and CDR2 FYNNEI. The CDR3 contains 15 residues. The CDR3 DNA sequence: TGTGCCACTACCCAGACAGGGGAGAACACCGGGGAGCTGTTTTTT. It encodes CATTQTGENTGELFF.

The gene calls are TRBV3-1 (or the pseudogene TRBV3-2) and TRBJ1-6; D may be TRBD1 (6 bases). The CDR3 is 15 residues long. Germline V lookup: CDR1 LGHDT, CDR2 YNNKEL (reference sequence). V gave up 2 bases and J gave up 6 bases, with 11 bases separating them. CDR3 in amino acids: CASSQSGVPNSPLHF. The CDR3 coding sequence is TGTGCCAGCAGCCAATCAGGGGTCCCTAATTCACCCCTCCACTTT.

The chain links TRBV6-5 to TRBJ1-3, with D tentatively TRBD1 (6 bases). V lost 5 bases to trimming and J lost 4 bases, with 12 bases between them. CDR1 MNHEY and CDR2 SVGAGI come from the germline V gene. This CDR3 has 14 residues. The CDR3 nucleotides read TGTGCCAGCAGTCCCCGACAGGCCGGAAACACCATATATTTT. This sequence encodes CASSPRQAGNTIYF.